This passage covers 32 T cell receptor beta chains from one sample sequenced in a study of human T cells and chemical hapten exposure. Sequencing started from total RNA isolated from unfractionated whole blood. Library construction involved attaching unique molecular identifiers to individual cDNA molecules, which allowed quantitative, reproducible TCR counting. TCRdb analysed the reads with MiXCR anew, one entry per CDR3 protein. This table has roughly 120,000 distinct CDR3 sequences, approximately 9% appearing once. Specimen: whole blood. The receptors were gathered from a human donor in good health. Some clones in this sample may be carry-over from other donors' samples.

This clonotype was seen more than once but under ten times. The chain links TRBV29-1 to TRBJ2-4; 7 bases map to TRBD2. Per the germline V gene, CDR1 is SQVTM and CDR2 is ANQGSEA. J was trimmed by 2 bases and V by 4 bases; bases with no gene match: 5. The CDR3 runs 14 residues. CDR3: CSVGAGGTKNIQYF. The CDR3 coding sequence is TGCAGCGTTGGGGCCGGGGGGACCAAAAACATTCAGTACTTC.

This chain links TRBV18 with TRBJ1-1; D is unresolved. CDR3 size: 14 residues. Trimming stripped 1 base from V and 2 bases from J, with 8 bases between. Germline-derived CDR1 and CDR2 are KGHSH and LQKENI. The CDR3 is CASSPQGPNTEAFF. Here the CDR3 DNA reads TGTGCCAGCTCACCACAGGGTCCTAACACTGAAGCTTTCTTT.

This clonotype was seen a few times. This sequence joins TRBV11-3 and TRBJ1-1; D call uncertain. The germline gives CDR1 SGHNT, CDR2 YENEEA. This CDR3 region has 13 residues. Trimming shortened V by 1 base and J by 8 bases, and 11 bases separated the two germline ends. CDR3 bases: TGTGCCAGCAGCTTAGCGGAGGATGGGGAAGCTTTCTTT. Protein: CASSLAEDGEAFF.

The V call is TRBV19, the J call TRBJ2-2; D possibly corresponds to TRBD1 (6 bases). V gave up 7 bases and J gave up 9 bases, with 12 bases separating them. Germline loops: CDR1 LNHDA, CDR2 SQIVND (reference sequence). This CDR3 spans 12 amino acids. The CDR3 region is CASTRGFRELFF. CDR3 nucleotides: TGTGCCAGTACCAGGGGTTTCAGGGAGCTGTTTTTT.

The chain couples TRBV5-4 to TRBJ1-2; TRBD1 matches 8 bases. Per germline, CDR1 SGHNT and CDR2 YYREEE (reference sequence). The CDR3 contains 13 residues. Trimming took 0 bases from V and 6 from J; bases not matched to a gene: 1. The CDR3 here is CASSLEDRDGYTF. CDR3 nucleotide sequence: TGTGCCAGCAGCTTGGAGGACAGGGATGGCTACACCTTC.

This sequence joins TRBV29-1 and TRBJ2-7, with D perhaps TRBD2 (6 bases). This CDR3 spans 14 amino acids. V lost 3 bases and J lost 2, with 14 bases in between. Germline loops: CDR1 SQVTM, CDR2 ANQGSEA. The CDR3 coding sequence is TGCAGCGTTGAGGTTGCAGGGAGGACCTACGAGCAGTACTTC. Its protein product is CSVEVAGRTYEQYF.

This clonotype has at least ten counts. This chain connects TRBV6-5 to TRBJ2-1, with D possibly being TRBD1 (5 bases). Germline V gene lookup returns CDR1 MNHEY and CDR2 SVGAGI. This CDR3 spans 15 amino acids. The ends were cut back, 6 bases at V and 7 bases at J, with 19 bases in the middle. CDR3 in amino acids: CASSPLRGRANEQFF. CDR3 sequence (DNA): TGTGCCAGCAGCCCCCTTCGTGGCAGGGCAAATGAGCAGTTCTTC.

This clonotype was recorded a few times. This rearrangement joins TRBV7-2 to TRBJ1-4; TRBD1 is a possible D gene (6 bases). The CDR3 has 13 amino acids. Germline V gives CDR1 SGHTA, CDR2 FQGNSA. V was cut by 6 bases and J by 8 bases, with 13 bases left in between. The CDR3 is CASSNRVLEKLFF. The CDR3 nucleotides are TGTGCCAGCAGTAACAGGGTATTAGAAAAACTGTTTTTT.

This clonotype was picked up many times. The rearrangement uses TRBV12-5 and TRBJ1-5, with D uncertain. Germline V gene data show CDR1 as LGHNT and CDR2 as FRNRAP. V dropped 5 bases and J dropped 7 bases, with 12 bases sitting between them. CDR3 size: 13 residues. The DNA for the CDR3 is TGTGCTAGTGGTCATCGTATGGACCAGCCCCAGCATTTT. Its translation is CASGHRMDQPQHF.

This clonotype was detected ten times or more. This chain joins TRBV20-1 and TRBJ1-4, with D possibly being TRBD1 (5 bases). Deletions cut 0 bases from V and 5 bases from J, with 13 bases between. Germline CDR1 DFQATT, CDR2 SNEGSKA (reference sequence). The CDR3 length is 15 residues. CDR3 sequence reads: CSARDTGTENEKLFF. The CDR3 DNA is TGCAGTGCTAGAGACACCGGGACGGAGAATGAAAAACTGTTTTTT.

The gene calls are TRBV7-2 and TRBJ2-5; D not resolved. Trimming shortened V by 1 base and J by 2 bases, and 11 bases separated the two germline ends. The V gene's germline CDR1 is SGHTA and CDR2 FQGNSA. This CDR3 contains 15 residues. The CDR3 DNA reads as TGTGCCAGCAGCTTAGGCCGTTTAGGGCAAGAGACCCAGTACTTC. It encodes CASSLGRLGQETQYF.

In this sample, this clonotype turned up many times. J is TRBJ1-1 and V is TRBV4-1; tentative D call: TRBD1 (6 bases). The V gene's germline CDR1 is MGHRA and CDR2 YSYEKL. The CDR3 covers 17 residues. Trimming stripped 0 bases from V and 5 bases from J, with 19 bases between. The CDR3 protein is CASSQERRRGKGTEAFF. The DNA of the CDR3 is TGCGCCAGCAGCCAAGAAAGGAGGAGGGGGAAGGGGACTGAAGCTTTCTTT.

The J gene is TRBJ1-4, the V gene TRBV2, with 7 nucleotides matching TRBD1. CDR3 size: 16 residues. Unmatched junction bases numbered 15, after V lost 6 bases and J lost 8 bases. The germline gives CDR1 SNHLY, CDR2 FYNNEI. DNA for the CDR3: TGTGCCAGCAGAGAGGGACAGTCAACTTGGGCCGAAAAACTGTTTTTT. Translating gives CASREGQSTWAEKLFF.

The table lists this clonotype with a few counts. This sequence joins TRBV14 and TRBJ2-1; weak D call: TRBD1 (6 bases). V shed 4 bases and J shed 7 bases, with 11 bases lying between them. The CDR3 contains 13 residues. The germline gives CDR1 SGHDN, CDR2 FVKESK. The CDR3 DNA reads TGTGCCAGCAGCCCCCTAGGGGGAAATGAGCAGTTCTTC. The encoded protein is CASSPLGGNEQFF.

This clonotype was seen at least ten times. The J gene is TRBJ1-2, the V gene TRBV6-1, with TRBD1 matching over 7 bases. V gave up 8 bases and J gave up 0 bases; unmatched junction bases: 9. This CDR3 spans 15 amino acids. Germline assignment: CDR1 MNHNS and CDR2 SASEGT. CDR3 loop: CASPGTDLANYGYTF. The DNA of the CDR3 is TGTGCCAGCCCTGGGACAGATTTAGCTAACTATGGCTACACCTTC.

The sample holds many counts of this clonotype. The chain is built from TRBV7-9 and TRBJ2-7; D ambiguous. V was shortened by 5 bases and J by 0 bases, with 5 bases between the two germline ends. Germline V lookup: CDR1 SEHNR, CDR2 FQNEAQ (reference sequence). The CDR3 is 12 amino acids. The CDR3 region has the DNA TGTGCCAGCAGCCCGAGCTCCTACGAGCAGTACTTC. Protein sequence: CASSPSSYEQYF.

The CDR3 DNA reads as TGCAGTGCTAGAGAGAGGGGTCGGGGGGACACTGAAGCTTTCTTT. This translates into CSARERGRGDTEAFF. The chain combines TRBV20-1 with TRBJ1-1; a weak D match, TRBD1 (5 bases). V shed 0 bases and J shed 3 bases, with 14 bases lying between them. The CDR3 is made up of 15 amino acids. CDR1 and CDR2 from the germline V gene are DFQATT and SNEGSKA (reference sequence).

V gene TRBV20-1 combines with J gene TRBJ2-1, with D possibly matching TRBD1 (6 bases). The V gene lost 6 bases and the J gene lost 0 bases, with 12 bases spanning the gap. The CDR3 runs to 14 residues. The V gene's germline CDR1 is DFQATT and CDR2 SNEGSKA (reference sequence). Written as DNA, the CDR3 is TGCAGTGCAGAGACAGGCCGCTCCTACAATGAGCAGTTCTTC. Protein: CSAETGRSYNEQFF.

There are many counts of this clonotype. The chain has TRBV6-5 and TRBJ1-5; 12 bases agree with TRBD1. Germline lookup yields CDR1 MNHEY and CDR2 SVGAGI. The CDR3 is made up of 16 amino acids. With V trimmed by 5 bases and J by 6 bases, 8 bases remained unmatched. This CDR3 reads CASSPGTGGLGQPQHF. The CDR3 region has the DNA TGTGCCAGCAGTCCCGGGACAGGGGGCCTGGGTCAGCCCCAGCATTTT.

This clonotype was observed a handful of times. V and J are TRBV7-2 and TRBJ2-7, with TRBD2 identical over 9 bases. Germline lookup yields CDR1 SGHTA and CDR2 FQGNSA. CDR3 size: 14 residues. V lost 3 bases to trimming and J lost 3 bases; unmatched junction nucleotides: 3. The CDR3 DNA reads as TGTGCCAGCAGCTTTAGCGGGGGTGACTACGAGCAGTACTTC. As protein: CASSFSGGDYEQYF. Full variable domain (remainder filled in from reference TRBV7-2 and TRBJ2-7): GAGVSQSPSNKVTEKGKDVELRCDPISGHTALYWYRQSLGQGLEFLIYFQGNSAPDKSGLPSDRFSAERTGGSVSTLTIQRTQQEDSAVYLCASSFSGGDYEQYFGPGTRLTVT.

The CDR3 sequence is CATRLPPMNTEAFF. CDR3 bases: TGTGCCACCAGATTGCCCCCCATGAACACTGAAGCTTTCTTT. This rearrangement joins TRBV7-9 to TRBJ1-1; D remains unclear. V was trimmed by 10 bases and J by 0 bases, leaving 15 bases between them. From germline, CDR1 is SEHNR and CDR2 FQNEAQ (reference sequence). The CDR3 has 14 residues.

This clonotype was recorded at least ten times. J is TRBJ2-1 and V is TRBV5-1, with D possibly being TRBD1 or TRBD2 (5 bases each). CDR3 size: 16 residues. The germline V gene encodes CDR1 SGHRS and CDR2 YFSETQ. Trimming shortened V by 3 bases and J by 6 bases, and 19 bases separated the two germline ends. As DNA, the CDR3 is TGCGCCAGCAGCTCGTCAGGGCGTGGAGGACGCAATGAGCAGTTCTTC. This codes for CASSSSGRGGRNEQFF.

This clonotype appeared many times. The rearrangement joins TRBV20-1 to TRBJ1-2, with 8 bases fitting TRBD1. Germline assignment: CDR1 DFQATT and CDR2 SNEGSKA (reference sequence). With 6 bases clipped from V and 0 bases from J, the junction kept 9 bases outside the gene matches. CDR3 length: 15 residues. CDR3 sequence reads: CSARKSGQANYGYTF. The CDR3 DNA follows: TGCAGTGCCAGGAAATCGGGACAGGCTAACTATGGCTACACCTTC.

Worth noting for this clonotype: This could be a read error, since a much larger clone is one nucleotide away. V is TRBV12-3 or TRBV12-4 and J is TRBJ1-4; 9 nucleotides line up with TRBD1. The CDR3 is made up of 15 amino acids. CDR3 coding DNA: TGTGCCAGCACTGGGACAGGGAGGGGCTCCGGCTGGCTGCTTTTT. It yields the protein CASTGTGRGSGWLLF.

The chain joins TRBV29-1 to TRBJ2-3, with 11 bases that match TRBD2. J gave up 1 base and V 3 bases, and 12 bases lay outside the gene matches. Per the germline V gene, CDR1 is SQVTM and CDR2 is ANQGSEA. The CDR3 spans 18 residues. CDR3 coding DNA: TGCAGCGTTGATTTTGTGTTAGCGGGGGGGCAGGGCACAGATACGCAGTATTTT. Protein sequence: CSVDFVLAGGQGTDTQYF.

Ten or more counts support this clonotype. The V and J genes are TRBV20-1 and TRBJ2-1; TRBD2 matches at 10 bases. This CDR3 spans 15 amino acids. The trim removed 5 bases at V and 4 bases at J, leaving 8 bases unmatched. Germline loops: CDR1 DFQATT, CDR2 SNEGSKA (reference sequence). CDR3 loop: CSAPGPAGGYNEQFF. In DNA form, the CDR3 reads TGCAGTGCTCCTGGGCCAGCGGGGGGGTACAATGAGCAGTTCTTC.

This clonotype was picked up a small number of times. The gene calls are TRBV27 and TRBJ2-2; TRBD1 might be the D (6 bases). Germline assignment: CDR1 MNHEY and CDR2 SMNVEV (reference sequence). CDR3 size: 16 residues. With 5 bases removed from V and 4 bases from J, the gap between germline ends came to 17 bases. In DNA, the CDR3 is TGTGCCAGCAGTCAGCCACAGGGTAGGGGCACCGGGGAGCTGTTTTTT. Translating gives CASSQPQGRGTGELFF.

This clonotype was counted ten times or more. The chain links TRBV7-8 to TRBJ1-2; no firm D call. The length of the CDR3 is 13 residues. The ends were cut back, 4 bases at V and 7 bases at J, with 13 bases in the middle. Germline V gives CDR1 SGHVS, CDR2 FQNEAQ. DNA for the CDR3: TGTGCCAGCAGCTGGGGTGGGGTGCGTGGCTACACCTTC. Its protein product is CASSWGGVRGYTF.

This clonotype showed up just a few times. V is TRBV7-9 and J is TRBJ1-5, with TRBD1 identical over 7 bases. With 5 bases clipped from V and 7 bases from J, the junction kept 11 bases outside the gene matches. The CDR3 extends over 15 amino acids. Germline loops: CDR1 SEHNR, CDR2 FQNEAQ (reference sequence). The DNA of the CDR3 is TGTGCCAGCAGCCCGCTTGGAGGGGGCGAACAGCCCCAGCATTTT. Its translation is CASSPLGGGEQPQHF.

This sequence joins TRBV7-2 and TRBJ2-7, with 8 bases identical to TRBD2. Germline-derived CDR1 and CDR2 are SGHTA and FQGNSA. J gave up 7 bases and V 5 bases, and 10 bases lay outside the gene matches. CDR3 size: 14 residues. CDR3 protein: CASSVVSGINEQYF. DNA of the CDR3: TGTGCCAGCAGCGTGGTTAGCGGGATAAATGAGCAGTACTTC.

The chain joins TRBV5-1 to TRBJ2-7, with 8 nucleotides matching TRBD1. V trimming: 1 base; J trimming: 0 bases; junction bases outside the gene matches: 6. The CDR3 has 16 amino acids. Per germline, CDR1 SGHRS and CDR2 YFSETQ. CDR3 DNA sequence: TGCGCCAGCAGCTTGATGGGCAGGGGGCCCTCCTACGAGCAGTACTTC. It translates to CASSLMGRGPSYEQYF.

V and J are TRBV27 and TRBJ1-1; possible D gene TRBD1, 5 bases. Germline V lookup: CDR1 MNHEY, CDR2 SMNVEV (reference sequence). Trimming removed 0 bases from V and 5 bases from J, with 10 bases in between. CDR3 length: 14 amino acids. The CDR3 region is CASSLSRGETEAFF. The CDR3 nucleotides are TGTGCCAGCAGTTTATCCCGGGGCGAGACTGAAGCTTTCTTT.